These T cell receptor beta chains were read from a single sample in a study of shared clonotypes between healthy human individuals. Profiled with immunoSEQ multiplex PCR; TCRdb holds only in-frame clones, not every one. The table lists about 1 million clones, around 75% of them singletons. The sample comprised memory CD4+ T cells sorted from blood. The receptor source for this set is a man between 18 and 35 years old in good health. Both conserved end residues are part of each CDR3.

V	length	J	CDR3
TRBV10-1	14	TRBJ1-1	CASSESGRGTRAFF
TRBV10-3	13	TRBJ2-1	CASSRGGDNEQFF
TRBV13	14	TRBJ2-5	CASSPGTPQETQYF
TRBV6-1	11	TRBJ1-1	CASSDQYEAFF
TRBV29-1	12	TRBJ1-3	CSVWDSGNTIYF
TRBV18	16	TRBJ1-6	CASSEHRDRFDSPLHF
TRBV7-2	15	TRBJ2-6	CASSRQGSGANVLTF
TRBV28	15	TRBJ1-1	CASRGQGAGNTEAFF
TRBV6-6	15	TRBJ2-2	CASSSRQGAAGELFF
TRBV7-2	16	TRBJ2-3	CASSRGLAGGLDTQYF
TRBV30	15	TRBJ1-5	CAWSVPGGVVQPQHF
TRBV5-1	14	TRBJ2-1	CASSQGLAGHEQFF
TRBV5-8	16	TRBJ2-3	CASSLRLAGGTDTQYF
TRBV2	17	TRBJ2-4	CASSERGNALAKNIQYF
TRBV7-2	16	TRBJ2-7	CASSLVSGGRTYEQYF
TRBV30	14	TRBJ1-4	CAWTPGRGGEKLFF
TRBV11-2	13	TRBJ1-1	CASSVLQGGEAFF
TRBV30	13	TRBJ1-2	CAWSGQGAHGYTF
TRBV6-1	11	TRBJ1-1	CATQGFTEAFF
TRBV30	14	TRBJ2-5	CAWSDRGGGVTQYF
TRBV28	14	TRBJ1-2	CASSLQVMGYGYTF
TRBV5-4	15	TRBJ2-7	CASSTLAGGDHEQYF
TRBV7-2	13	TRBJ2-3	CASSLALIDPQYF
TRBV28	12	TRBJ1-2	CASSLTGGGYTF
TRBV14	13	TRBJ2-5	CASSQGYRETQYF
TRBV5-1	15	TRBJ2-5	CASSSLAGGQETQYF
TRBV10-3	12	TRBJ2-3	CAISAGSDTQYF
TRBV4-1	16	TRBJ2-7	CASSRGQGGSSYEQYF
TRBV2	12	TRBJ2-2	CASSTGTGELFF
TRBV30	15	TRBJ1-6	CAWSEGGTLISPLHF
TRBV10-1	13	TRBJ2-7	CASSDRGQGEQYF
TRBV11-3	15	TRBJ2-2	CASQPGGNARGELFF
TRBV7-2	15	TRBJ2-1	CASSPTSGSWNEQFF
TRBV11-2	16	TRBJ1-4	CASSLAQGGTNEKLFF
TRBV10-1	13	TRBJ1-3	CASSEGGGNTIYF
TRBV7-9	13	TRBJ1-2	CASNRGTVYGYTF